Following are 21 T cell receptor beta chains from one sample sequenced in a study of CD8 T cells in Susac syndrome (dated by TCRdb to between 2018 and 2020). The library was produced with the immunoSEQ multiplex PCR assay. RNA was extracted using the RNeasy kit, and roughly 0.45 to 1 microgram was reverse transcribed with random hexamers. TCRdb cleaned the public reads at Q25 with fastp, built clones with MiXCR and kept in-frame beta chains. For every CDR3 protein sequence, its rows merge into one entry that carries the most common genes and DNA. The sample profile shows over 80,000 distinct CDR3 sequences; 85% to 95% of them were found once. The ten largest account for 0.32% of the sample. Sequencing used CD8+ T cells from PBMCs. The source of these receptors is a human donor in good health.

The J gene is TRBJ2-7, the V gene TRBV7-9, with 7 bases aligning to TRBD2. The CDR3 covers 13 residues. The trim removed 7 bases at V and 3 bases at J, leaving 6 bases unmatched. Germline loops: CDR1 SEHNR, CDR2 FQNEAQ (reference sequence). CDR3 sequence (DNA): TGTGCCAGCACCCCTGGCGGGAGCTACGAGCAGTACTTC. Amino acid sequence: CASTPGGSYEQYF.

The V call is TRBV7-9, the J call TRBJ2-7; D is perhaps TRBD1 or TRBD2 (7 bases each). Germline V gene lookup returns CDR1 SEHNR and CDR2 FQNEAQ (reference sequence). V lost 5 bases, J lost 1 base, and 12 bases lay in between. The CDR3 extends over 14 amino acids. CDR3 nucleotides: TGTGCCAGCAGCGCAGGGGGGGAGTCCTACGAGCAGTACTTC. Protein sequence: CASSAGGESYEQYF.

The chain combines TRBV19 with TRBJ2-1; D gene unclear. Germline V gene data show CDR1 as LNHDA and CDR2 as SQIVND (reference sequence). This CDR3 has 14 amino acids. Trimming removed 5 bases from V and 3 bases from J, with 11 bases in between. The CDR3 DNA sequence: TGTGCCAGTAGTGGTCTAAACCGCTACAATGAGCAGTTCTTC. Its protein is CASSGLNRYNEQFF.

V gene TRBV10-3 combines with J gene TRBJ2-2; D might be TRBD1 (6 bases). The V end was cut by 10 bases, the J end by 4 bases, with 16 bases between. CDR3 length: 14 amino acids. Germline V gene sequence: CDR1 ENHRY, CDR2 SYGVKD. The CDR3: CASNTGSATGELFF. CDR3 in DNA: TGTGCCAGCAACACAGGGTCGGCCACCGGGGAGCTGTTTTTT.

The chain joins TRBV6-6 to TRBJ1-1; D is unresolved. From germline, CDR1 is MNHNY and CDR2 SVGAGI (reference sequence). The CDR3 has 11 residues. V dropped 9 bases and J dropped 0 bases, with 5 bases sitting between them. As DNA, the CDR3 is TGTGCCAGTGAACTGAACACTGAAGCTTTCTTT. Amino acid sequence: CASELNTEAFF.

The chain carries TRBV20-1 and TRBJ2-1; TRBD2 aligns across 10 bases. The germline V gene encodes CDR1 DFQATT and CDR2 SNEGSKA (reference sequence). Germline trimming cut 3 bases from V and 7 bases from J; bases unmatched to any gene: 6. The CDR3 sequence is 14 residues long. This CDR3 reads CSARSGGAWNEQFF. The CDR3, as DNA: TGCAGTGCTAGGAGCGGGGGGGCCTGGAATGAGCAGTTCTTC.

The gene calls are TRBV6-5 and TRBJ1-1; D gene uncertain. Per germline, CDR1 MNHEY and CDR2 SVGAGI. The CDR3 contains 11 residues. With 2 bases removed from V and 6 bases from J, the gap between germline ends came to 4 bases. CDR3 sequence (DNA): TGTGCCAGCAGTTACGGCCCTGAAGCTTTCTTT. Translated, it gives CASSYGPEAFF.

The chain has TRBV9 and TRBJ1-1, with D hard to call. Trimming took 4 bases from V and 4 from J, leaving 14 bases between them. This CDR3 is built from 14 residues. CDR1 SGDLS and CDR2 YYNGEE come from the germline V gene. The CDR3 sequence: CASSPPDGPTEAFF. In DNA, the CDR3 is TGTGCCAGCAGCCCCCCGGACGGACCCACTGAAGCTTTCTTT.

The V gene is TRBV19, the J gene TRBJ1-5; the D is unclear. Trimming shortened V by 5 bases and J by 0 bases, and 8 bases separated the two germline ends. Germline V gene data show CDR1 as LNHDA and CDR2 as SQIVND (reference sequence). The CDR3 totals 14 residues. The CDR3 loop is CASSPSASNQPQHF. The CDR3 nucleotides are TGTGCCAGTAGTCCCTCGGCTAGCAATCAGCCCCAGCATTTT.

This clonotype was observed a single time. The chain is built from TRBV7-8 and TRBJ1-3; D perhaps matches TRBD1 (5 bases). Germline CDR1 and CDR2: SGHVS and FQNEAQ. CDR3 length equals 16 residues. Trimming pared 4 bases from V and 3 bases from J, leaving 16 bases between. The CDR3 sequence: CASSYLIRDHGNTIYF. In nucleotides, the CDR3 is TGTGCCAGCAGCTACCTTATCCGGGACCATGGAAACACCATATATTTT.

The rearrangement uses TRBV3-1 and TRBJ2-2, with D possibly TRBD2 on 6 matching bases. Germline loops: CDR1 LGHDT, CDR2 YNNKEL (reference sequence). V gave up 0 bases and J gave up 4 bases, with 9 bases separating them. The CDR3 is 15 amino acids. The CDR3, as DNA: TGTGCCAGCAGCCAAGAGGACTATCTCACCGGGGAGCTGTTTTTT. The encoded protein is CASSQEDYLTGELFF.

This clonotype was picked up one time. The rearrangement links TRBV20-1 to TRBJ1-2, with D possibly TRBD1 on 5 matching bases. Trimming left V 8 bases short and J 3 bases short, with 16 bases between. This CDR3 is 13 amino acids long. Germline CDR1 reads DFQATT; CDR2 reads SNEGSKA (reference sequence). CDR3 DNA: TGCAGTCTCAGGGCCCCGGGGGACTATGGCTACACCTTC. Translating it yields CSLRAPGDYGYTF.

This clonotype was found once. This chain uses TRBV7-9 with TRBJ2-5; 7 bases fit TRBD1. The CDR3 consists of 16 residues. The ends lost 5 bases at V and 1 base at J; junction bases unmatched: 10. CDR1 and CDR2 from the germline V gene are SEHNR and FQNEAQ (reference sequence). CDR3 sequence reads: CASSPRLTGAQETQYF. The CDR3 nucleotides are TGTGCCAGCAGCCCCCGGCTAACAGGGGCCCAAGAGACCCAGTACTTC.

The chain joins TRBV7-8 to TRBJ2-5; D is unresolved. There are 15 residues in the CDR3. Germline V lookup: CDR1 SGHVS, CDR2 FQNEAQ. Trimming pared 4 bases from V and 1 base from J, leaving 13 bases between. This CDR3 is CASSYPWYTQETQYF. The CDR3 coding sequence is TGTGCCAGCAGCTATCCCTGGTACACCCAAGAGACCCAGTACTTC.

This chain joins TRBV9 and TRBJ1-4, with D hard to call. Germline-derived CDR1 and CDR2 are SGDLS and YYNGEE. This CDR3 contains 15 residues. V gave up 4 bases and J gave up 4 bases, with 14 bases separating them. The CDR3 sequence is CASSSQGSSNEKLFF. The CDR3 DNA follows: TGTGCCAGCAGCTCCCAAGGCTCAAGTAATGAAAAACTGTTTTTT.

The chain couples TRBV25-1 to TRBJ1-2; perhaps TRBD1 as D (5 bases). Germline V gives CDR1 MGHDK, CDR2 SYGVNS. Trimming left V 8 bases short and J 8 bases short, with 12 bases between. The CDR3 spans 11 residues. Written as DNA, the CDR3 is TGTGCCAGCTGGGGGGGGACGGGCTACACCTTC. As protein: CASWGGTGYTF.

The gene calls are TRBV6-2 or TRBV6-3 and TRBJ2-3; D is ambiguous. The germline gives CDR1 MNHEY, CDR2 SVGEGT. Trimming left V 7 bases short and J 0 bases short, with 17 bases between. CDR3 size: 16 residues. CDR3 sequence (DNA): TGTGCCAGCACTTTACGTCCGTCTTATAGCACAGATACGCAGTATTTT. It encodes CASTLRPSYSTDTQYF.

J is TRBJ1-2 and V is TRBV5-1; D remains unclear. Trimming removed 0 bases at V and 11 bases at J, with 14 bases between. Germline CDR1 SGHRS, CDR2 YFSETQ. This CDR3 region has 13 residues. CDR3 sequence: CASSLVDYYEYTF. Here the CDR3 DNA reads TGCGCCAGCAGCTTGGTAGACTATTACGAATACACCTTC.

CDR3 coding DNA: TGCGCCAGCAGCCAAATAAGGGGGGACGCCTACGAGCAGTACTTC. This translates into CASSQIRGDAYEQYF. This chain uses TRBV4-1 with TRBJ2-7, with D tentatively TRBD1 or TRBD2 (6 bases each). The CDR3 sequence is 15 residues long. V was trimmed by 2 bases and J by 2 bases, leaving 13 bases between them. Germline CDR1 MGHRA, CDR2 YSYEKL.

V gene TRBV29-1 combines with J gene TRBJ1-1; possibly TRBD1 for D (6 bases). Germline V gives CDR1 SQVTM, CDR2 ANQGSEA. Trimming removed 8 bases from V and 1 base from J, with 20 bases in between. The CDR3 runs 15 residues. CDR3 DNA: TGCAGCCCAGAATCCGTCGGGACAACGAACACTGAAGCTTTCTTT. Protein: CSPESVGTTNTEAFF.

This clonotype was counted once. The genes are TRBV20-1 and TRBJ2-2; no reliable D call. Trimming cost V 6 bases and J 3 bases, with 8 bases left between them. CDR3 length equals 12 residues. Germline-derived CDR1 and CDR2 are DFQATT and SNEGSKA (reference sequence). CDR3 residues: CSAHYDTGELFF. The CDR3 DNA reads TGCAGTGCCCATTACGACACCGGGGAGCTGTTTTTT.